This is a list of T cell receptor beta chains from one sample in a study of technical replicates of blood from several donors. The table came from immunoSEQ multiplex PCR; TCRdb's copy has only in-frame clones and leaves some out. This repertoire shows approximately 87,000 clones, more than 85% found once; its top ten account for 0.3% to 0.45%. The specimen sequenced was T cells isolated from PBMCs. The receptors were sampled from a human donor in good health. Some clones in this sample may be carry-over from other donors' samples. CDR3s include the opening cysteine and the closing phenylalanine or tryptophan. D genes are given only for firm matches. Size is omitted from some rows. Given values are once, few, many or a class for expanded clones.

>TRBV6-5|NA|TRBJ2-1|NA
TGTGCCAGCAGTTACAGGCTAGCGTCTTACAATGAGCAGTTCTTC
CASSYRLASYNEQFF
>TRBV14|NA|TRBJ2-4|NA
TGTGCCAGCAGCCTGGGGGGCATTCAGTACTTC
CASSLGGIQYF
>TRBV19|TRBD1|TRBJ2-1|NA
TGTGCCAGTAGTACCGTGGGACAGGGGGACAATGAGCAGTTCTTC
CASSTVGQGDNEQFF
>TRBV11-1|NA|TRBJ2-5|NA
TGTGCCAGCAGCTTAGTTGTCGGGGATCATTCGACCCAGTACTTC
CASSLVVGDHSTQYF
>TRBV27|NA|TRBJ2-5|once
TGTGCCAGCAGTTCCCTGGGGGGACGAGAGACCCAGTACTTC
CASSSLGGRETQYF
>TRBV7-9|TRBD2|TRBJ2-1|NA
TGTGCCAGCAGCCTCGGGACTAGCGACGGCAATGAGCAGTTCTTC
CASSLGTSDGNEQFF
>TRBV10-3|TRBD2|TRBJ2-1|NA
TGTGCCATCAGATCGGGACTAGCCGACTACAATGAGCAGTTCTTC
CAIRSGLADYNEQFF
>TRBV27|NA|TRBJ1-4|NA
TGTGCCAGCAGTTTTTCGGGGTCCCCAACCGAAAAACTGTTTTTT
CASSFSGSPTEKLFF
>TRBV25-1|TRBD1|TRBJ2-2|NA
TGTGCCAGCAGTGACTTCGGGACAGGCAACACCGGGGAGCTGTTTTTT
CASSDFGTGNTGELFF
>TRBV4-1|TRBD1|TRBJ2-3|NA
TGCGCCAGCAGCCAGGCAGACAGGGGACAACGCACAGATACGCAGTATTTT
CASSQADRGQRTDTQYF
>TRBV30|NA|TRBJ2-1|NA
TGTGCCTGCAAATACGCGAGATTCGGTACGGGCAATGAGCAGTTCTTC
CACKYARFGTGNEQFF
>TRBV19|TRBD1|TRBJ2-7|NA
TGTGCCAGTTCACAGGGGGACGACGAGCAGTACTTC
CASSQGDDEQYF
>TRBV18|TRBD1|TRBJ2-7|NA
TGTGCCAGCTCACTGTCGAGAGGGACAGGGAGTTACTACGAGCAGTACTTC
CASSLSRGTGSYYEQYF
>TRBV5-6|NA|TRBJ2-7|NA
TGTGCCAGCAGCTTGGATCAGGGTCCCTACGAGCAGTACTTC
CASSLDQGPYEQYF
>TRBV7-2|NA|TRBJ2-6|NA
TGTGCCAGCAGCCCCGAGTCTACTATTGGGGCCAACGTCCTGACTTTC
CASSPESTIGANVLTF
>TRBV7-9|TRBD2|TRBJ2-1|NA
TGTGCCAGCAGACCAACTAGCGTTGGGGATGAGCAGTTCTTC
CASRPTSVGDEQFF
>TRBV6-6|TRBD2|TRBJ2-7|NA
TGTGCCAGCATTGCGGGAGGAGGCTACGAGCAGTACTTC
CASIAGGGYEQYF
>TRBV6-1|NA|TRBJ1-5|NA
TGTGCCAGCAGTGACCGTGGGGGGGCCGGGAGTCAGCCCCAGCATTTT
CASSDRGGAGSQPQHF
>TRBV6-1|TRBD1|TRBJ1-1|NA
TGTGCCAGCAGTGGGTTACAGGGGCGGGCTGAAGCTTTCTTT
CASSGLQGRAEAFF
>TRBV6-5|TRBD1|TRBJ1-2|NA
TGTGCCAGCAGTTACTCGAGACAGGGCTTAAACTATGGCTACACCTTC
CASSYSRQGLNYGYTF
>TRBV7-2|TRBD2|TRBJ2-7|NA
TGTGCCAGCAGCTTAGCCGGACCACTAGCGGGATTAGTGCAGTACTTC
CASSLAGPLAGLVQYF
>TRBV11-2|NA|TRBJ2-2|NA
TGTGCCAGCAGCTTTCTGAGTGTCGGGGAGCTGTTTTTT
CASSFLSVGELFF
>TRBV4-1|TRBD2|TRBJ2-1|few
TGCGCCAGCAGCCAAGGGGGACTAGCGGGAGAGAATGAGCAGTTCTTC
CASSQGGLAGENEQFF
>TRBV6-5|TRBD2|TRBJ2-1|NA
TGTGCCAGCAGTTACGCTAGCGGGAGGGGTCAGTTCTTC
CASSYASGRGQFF
>TRBV4-2|NA|TRBJ1-2|NA
TGTGCCAGCAGCCAACAGGGGGGCTACACCTTC
CASSQQGGYTF
>TRBV7-2|TRBD1|TRBJ2-7|NA
TGTGCCAGCAGCTTCAGACAGGGTTTCAACGAGCAGTACTTC
CASSFRQGFNEQYF
>TRBV9|NA|TRBJ2-7|NA
TGTGCCAGCAGCGTGGGCCCAGATTCCTACGAGCAGTACTTC
CASSVGPDSYEQYF
>TRBV30|NA|TRBJ2-1|NA
TGTGCCTGGAGTGTAAGTTTAGGGGACAATGAGCAGTTCTTC
CAWSVSLGDNEQFF
>TRBV19|TRBD2|TRBJ2-1|once
TGTGCCAGTAGTCCCCCGGGACTAGTTTATGAGCAGTTCTTC
CASSPPGLVYEQFF
>TRBV15|NA|TRBJ2-7|NA
TGTGCCACCAGCAGGGACCCAGGGCCAGACTACGAGCAGTACTTC
CATSRDPGPDYEQYF
>TRBV7-6|TRBD2|TRBJ2-1|NA
TGTGCCAGCAGCTTAGTCCCCGGGACTAGCGGGAGAGGCAATGAGCAGTTCTTC
CASSLVPGTSGRGNEQFF
>TRBV19|TRBD1|TRBJ1-4|once
TGTGCCAGTAGTATGCGGACAGGGAGTGAAAAACTGTTTTTT
CASSMRTGSEKLFF
>TRBV27|TRBD2|TRBJ2-2|NA
TGTGCCAGCAGTCCCTGGGCGGGAGGTGACGGGGAGCTGTTTTTT
CASSPWAGGDGELFF
>TRBV6-1|NA|TRBJ1-2|NA
TGTGCCAGCAGGCGAGAGATAACAGGCTATGGCTACACCTTC
CASRREITGYGYTF
>TRBV11-2|NA|TRBJ2-1|once
TGTGCCAGCAGCTTTTCGGGAGTTAGTGCCAATGAGCAGTTCTTC
CASSFSGVSANEQFF
>TRBV9|TRBD1|TRBJ1-1|once
TGTGCCAGCAGCGGGAATACAGGGGTAACTGAAGCTTTCTTT
CASSGNTGVTEAFF
>TRBV4-1|NA|TRBJ1-5|NA
TGCGCCAGCAGCCAAGAAGAGGGTGGCAATCAGCCCCAGCATTTT
CASSQEEGGNQPQHF
>TRBV2|NA|TRBJ2-1|NA
TGTGCCAGCAGTGAAACAGACGCTGAGCAGTTCTTC
CASSETDAEQFF
>TRBV23-1|TRBD1|TRBJ2-7|NA
TGCGCCAGCAGTCGGGACAGGGGCCTTCACCCCTCCTACGAGCAGTACTTC
CASSRDRGLHPSYEQYF
>TRBV28|NA|TRBJ1-4|NA
TGTGCCAGCAGTCAAATAAACGACTGGGAGGCTAATGAAAAACTGTTTTTT
CASSQINDWEANEKLFF
>TRBV27|NA|TRBJ1-2|NA
TGTGCCAGCAGTTTAGAAGGGAGCGGCGGCTACACCTTC
CASSLEGSGGYTF
>TRBV28|NA|TRBJ2-7|NA
TGTGCCAGCAGCCTCCCATTAGACGAGCAGTACTTC
CASSLPLDEQYF
>TRBV7-3|NA|TRBJ2-3|NA
TGTGCCAGCGCTCTGGCACCTTTTACAGATACGCAGTATTTT
CASALAPFTDTQYF
>TRBV7-9|NA|TRBJ2-4|once
TGTGCCAGCAGCTTAGGGGGGGAACTAGCCAAAAACATTCAGTACTTC
CASSLGGELAKNIQYF
>TRBV15|TRBD1|TRBJ2-2|NA
TGTGCCACCAGCAGTGACAGGGAACGGCCCGGGGAGCTGTTTTTT
CATSSDRERPGELFF
>TRBV4-2|NA|TRBJ2-2|NA
TGTGCCAGCAGCCAGGGGCTCACCGGGGAGCTGTTTTTT
CASSQGLTGELFF
>TRBV5-1|NA|TRBJ1-1|NA
TGCGCCAGCAGCTTGAACAGGGCTACTGAAGCTTTCTTT
CASSLNRATEAFF
>TRBV11-3|NA|TRBJ1-2|NA
TGTGCCAGCAGCCCAACAGGGACCTATGGCTACACCTTC
CASSPTGTYGYTF
>TRBV29-1|NA|TRBJ2-7|NA
TGCAGCGTTGAAGATCCCGTTACCTACGAGCAGTACTTC
CSVEDPVTYEQYF
>TRBV11-3|TRBD1|TRBJ1-3|NA
TGTGCCAGCGGACAGGGGGAAGGAAACACCATATATTTT
CASGQGEGNTIYF
>TRBV18|TRBD2|TRBJ2-6|once
TGTGCCAGCTCACCGATATCAAGCGGGAGTTCTGGGGCCAACGTCCTGACTTTC
CASSPISSGSSGANVLTF
>TRBV6-1|NA|TRBJ1-2|NA
TGTGCCAGCAGTGCATCCCCAGGGCTATATGGCTACACCTTC
CASSASPGLYGYTF
>TRBV7-2|TRBD2|TRBJ2-7|NA
TGTGCCAGCAGCTTAGCGATAACTAGCGGGAGCATCCCCTACGAGCAGTACTTC
CASSLAITSGSIPYEQYF